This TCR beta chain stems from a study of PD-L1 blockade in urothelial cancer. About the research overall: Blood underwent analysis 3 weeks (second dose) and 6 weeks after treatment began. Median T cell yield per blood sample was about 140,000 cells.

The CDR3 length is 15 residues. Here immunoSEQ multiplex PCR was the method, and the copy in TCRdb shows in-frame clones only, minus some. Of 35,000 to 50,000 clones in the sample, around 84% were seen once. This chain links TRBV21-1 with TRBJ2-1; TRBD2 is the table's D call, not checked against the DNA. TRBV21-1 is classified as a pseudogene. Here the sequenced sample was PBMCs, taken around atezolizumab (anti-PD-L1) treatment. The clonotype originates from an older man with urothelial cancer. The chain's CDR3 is CASSRTSPYYNEQFF. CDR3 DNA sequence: TGTGCCAGCAGCCGGACTAGCCCTTACTACAATGAGCAGTTCTTC.